The rows below give T cell receptor beta chains drawn from one sample of a study of control samples from healthy donors and cancer patients. The table came from immunoSEQ multiplex PCR; TCRdb's copy has only in-frame clones and leaves some out. The sample yields around 90,000 clones, approximately 89% seen once. The sequenced material came from blood. These receptors all stem from a man aged 30 to 39 in good health. The CDR3 runs from the conserved cysteine through the conserved F or W. D genes are given only for firm matches. Clone sizes are given selectively: once, few, many, or a class where the clone is expanded.

TRBV28	.	TRBJ1-5	.	TGTGCCAGCAGTTTAAACGGCCGCGGGATCAATCAGCCCCAGCATTTT	CASSLNGRGINQPQHF
TRBV6-5	.	TRBJ1-2	once	TGTGCCAGCAAGAGGGGGGAGGGCAATGGCTACACCTTC	CASKRGEGNGYTF
TRBV2	TRBD1	TRBJ2-1	once	TGTGCCGAGACCCGCCAGGGGGTCTACAATGAGCAGTTCTTC	CAETRQGVYNEQFF
TRBV4-1	.	TRBJ2-2	few	TGCGCCAGCAGCCAAGATTTCTCCCCAGGGGTAGGCACCGGGGAGCTGTTTTTT	CASSQDFSPGVGTGELFF
TRBV15	.	TRBJ1-4	.	TGTGCCACCAGCAGAGAAGGGGGGGCAAGGCCTAATGAAAAACTGTTTTTT	CATSREGGARPNEKLFF
TRBV6-5	TRBD1	TRBJ1-5	.	TGTGCCAGCAGACAGGGGGCGTACCAGCCCCAGCATTTT	CASRQGAYQPQHF
TRBV30	TRBD1	TRBJ1-1	.	TGTGCCTGGAGTATCCGGACAGGTGAAGCTTTCTTT	CAWSIRTGEAFF
TRBV7-8	.	TRBJ1-6	.	TGTGCCAGCAGCCGAAAGGGGGGCCCACCCCTCCACTTT	CASSRKGGPPLHF
TRBV5-6	TRBD1	TRBJ1-2	.	TGTGCCAGCAGCCCCGAGACAGGGGCCTATGGCTACACCTTC	CASSPETGAYGYTF
TRBV5-1	TRBD1	TRBJ1-5	.	TGCGCCAGCAGCCCTACCGGGACAGGCAATCAGCCCCAGCATTTT	CASSPTGTGNQPQHF
TRBV5-1	.	TRBJ1-6	.	TGCGCCAGCAGCTTGGAAGGGATTAACTCACCCCTCCACTTT	CASSLEGINSPLHF
TRBV7-9	TRBD1	TRBJ1-6	.	TGTGCCAGCAGCCTACAGGGGGGGTATAATTCACCCCTCCACTTT	CASSLQGGYNSPLHF